Given below is one T cell receptor beta chain in context. Its antigen is still unknown. It has no much larger one-base neighbor in the sample; base qualities were not kept. The cohort was made up of 500 to 800 healthy bone marrow donors. At the time of sampling, every cohort member was nominally healthy, though immune exposures that went unrecorded were likely present. CMV serostatus was positive for approximately 300 and negative for about 55% of the 666 cohort members, and was not recorded for this donor. Every donor gave a peripheral blood sample, and the peripheral blood mononuclear cells from that sample were used for TCR beta sequencing. The Qiagen DNeasy Blood Extraction Kit was used to extract genomic DNA from the blood cell samples. This sample was included in a study of cytomegalovirus exposure and HLA in healthy donors (dated by TCRdb to 2016 to 2017). A note on the overall study: In an earlier analysis of around 540 of the donors, 276 Gb of sequence data and some 100 million unique TCR beta sequences from about 190 million T cells were reported. An early release covering around 630 HLA-typed donors comprised 250 to 350 gigabases of sequencing data and tens of millions of unique TCR sequences. To predict cytomegalovirus infection status, the study combined high-throughput TCR immunosequencing, statistical association of individual TCRs with disease status, and machine learning. The study used immunosequencing to profile the T cell repertoires of some 600 subjects and linked those repertoires to cytomegalovirus serostatus. Rather than using new phenotypic data, the later analysis identified candidate immune exposures from TCR beta sequences and from how often those sequences occurred across donors. The study aimed to test whether signatures of past pathogen exposure could be identified by cataloging public T cell receptors. In a later analysis, previously published TCR beta repertoires from more than 500 donors were re-analyzed and high-resolution HLA genotyping was added so that TCR occurrence patterns could be studied. A handful of DR-DQ haplotypes were handled as single units for association and clustering because linkage in the cohort was strong. HLA typing covered class I and class II loci at four-digit resolution. In an earlier analysis of 500 to 650 of the donors, high-throughput TCR beta sequencing was used to judge whether each TCR beta V gene segment behaved as functional or pseudogenic. A later genetic analysis took genome-wide SNP genotypes for about three fifths of the 666 donors and used that subset as a discovery cohort. Donor age, sex, ethnicity and CMV serostatus were collected together with the repertoire data. The number of typed donors differed by locus: roughly 620-630 for A, B, C, DRB1 and DQB1; 522 for DQA1; 606 for DPA1; and 400 to 480 for DPB1. Among some 400 genotyped donors of the cohort, an average of approximately 200,000 unique TCR beta nucleotide sequences was sequenced per donor, of which about 18% were non-productive. In addition to the first cohort of approximately 670 subjects, a separate validation cohort of 130 or so different subjects was used. Every discovery cohort repertoire had been produced on one sequencing platform. Of the 398 genotyped donors, approximately 83% fell in the genetic ancestry cluster associated with self-reported Caucasian donors.

Including the terminal cysteine and phenylalanine, the CDR3 comprises 18 residues. Left in the record is the CDR3 DNA by itself, 54 bases read in frame from the first base. Trimming takes 0 bases off V and 4 bases off J; junction bases not matched to a gene: 13. The germline V gene provides CDR1 SGDLS and CDR2 YYNGEE. Broad study findings and their caveats: The classifier was reported to diagnose cytomegalovirus status with high specificity and sensitivity in both the original cohort and the validation cohort. It was suggested by the authors that the approach could potentially be generalized to other disease states and immunological phenotypes. Some IMGT-functional V segments, including TRBV6-2 and TRBV6-3, could not be told apart with the 87-base-pair reads, so those segments were excluded. The sequencing pipeline was judged likely to have produced a cluster of highly shared sequence variants as a technical artifact. In a later analysis, most CMV-associated TCR beta chains were found to appear HLA-restricted, with HLA associations seemingly driven largely by CMV exposure. The earlier analysis of some 540 of the donors excluded approximately 17 rarely observed V segments, including chromosome 9 orphons, because counts were too low. Specific HLA alleles were associated with 15,000 to 20,000 TCR beta sequences at a false discovery rate of 0.05 in a later analysis. According to a later analysis, TCR association rates differed among HLA loci, with DRB1 alleles showing the most associated TCRs and HLA-C alleles showing the fewest. Roughly uniform sequencing depth across donors was assumed in presence/absence analyses, although this assumption may not hold. An association between a missense DCLRE1C variant and V-gene and J-gene trimming of TCR beta chains was found in a later genetic analysis and replicated in an independent cohort. In a later analysis, HLA-associated TCR beta chains were found to be more clonally expanded and to have lower generation probabilities than equally common non-associated chains. The study listed 150 to 200 TCR beta chains as associated with cytomegalovirus. A further reported finding was that TCR beta sequences accurately predicted the HLA-A and HLA-B alleles for most subjects in the first cohort. Because some donors lacked HLA typing at each locus, the association tests relied only on the typed subset. In an earlier analysis of under 600 of the donors, most TCR beta V segments were observed in productive rearrangements about 87% or about 30% of the time, broadly matching IMGT annotations. The cohort was sequenced for TCR beta chains only, and without alpha or paired-chain data the features that could be detected were limited. Compared with the roughly 670-donor mean, donors in an Asian-associated ancestry cluster had fewer N-insertions in productive TCRs, according to a later genetic analysis. A later analysis reported that several top co-occurrence clusters appeared linked to parvovirus B19, influenza, CMV and Epstein-Barr virus. Strong co-occurrence of HLA alleles, especially DR and DQ, made assigning TCR associations to individual alleles difficult. In vitro tests confirmed that a few of the cytomegalovirus-associated TCR beta chains recognize cytomegalovirus antigens. Correlated functional status among segregating V segments might reflect linkage disequilibrium, but an unknown experimental factor could not be ruled out. CMV serostatus was the only immune exposure information available for the cohort. While some public TCRs were present in many individuals, most TCR sequences turned up only very rarely across donors.

Libraries were built with the immunoSEQ multiplex PCR assay. The multiplex PCR relied on a mix of 60 forward primers for TCR Vbeta segments and 13 reverse primers for TCR Jbeta segments. A multiplex PCR assay on genomic DNA amplified the CDR3 region of rearranged TCR beta genes. On the Illumina HiSeq System, the amplified TCR beta libraries were sequenced as 87-base-pair reads. As for the authors' bioinformatics: A later analysis counted 65 million to 90 million unique TCR beta chains across the 690 or so repertoires, and some 11 million of these chains were shared by at least two donors. Raw reads were error-corrected and collapsed into unique sequences by a nearest-neighbor algorithm in which closely related sequences were merged to remove PCR and sequencing errors. To assign V, D and J gene segments, CDR3 sequences were aligned to IMGT reference sequences. For a sequence to be retained, a match of at least six nucleotides was required to both a V gene segment and a J gene segment. A rearrangement was called productive if the CDR3 had no stop codons and remained in frame with V and J, and every other rearrangement was called non-productive. CDR3 was defined according to IMGT convention as the region running from the second conserved V-encoded cysteine to the conserved J-encoded phenylalanine. Sequences without an unambiguous match to a single V gene segment were excluded from the earlier analysis of approximately 560 of the donors. In an earlier analysis of 587 of the donors, a V segment was called functional when productive rearrangements were above 56.7%, and segregating when the standard deviation between donors exceeded 5%. A statistical classification framework was built for diagnosing cytomegalovirus status from the catalog of TCR beta chain sequences. In a later analysis, TCR nucleotide sequences were compared against IMGT/GENE-DB human TR gene sequences so that V and J genes could be assigned. Using the TCRdist pipeline, a later analysis assigned CDR3 sequences along with most-parsimonious VDJ recombination scenarios. A later analysis defined each TCR beta chain by its CDR3 amino acid sequence plus V-gene family, and excluded reads lacking a unique V-gene family. To address suspected cross-contamination and a sequencing artifact, a later analysis removed a few hundred highly shared, low-generation-probability nucleotide sequences. In a later analysis, a clonal expansion index was calculated for each public chain from normalized within-repertoire ranks of inferred template counts. A later analysis computed generation probabilities with a VDJ recombination model fitted to out-of-frame rearrangements, and checked the results against IGoR. Hypergeometric tests were used in a later analysis to score TCR-TCR, TCR-HLA and TCR-CMV co-occurrence, with a repertoire-size bias correction applied to the TCR pairs. In a later analysis, false discovery rates were estimated by permuting HLA or CMV assignments 20 times. In a later analysis, co-occurring TCRs were grouped using DBSCAN, with TCRdist sequence similarity added in when clustering inside HLA-allele-positive subsets. Repertoires with fewer than 30,000 or more than 120,000 public chains, plus five repertoires with anomalous nucleotide sharing, were excluded from co-occurrence clustering. TCRdb limited this immuneACCESS table to in-frame rearrangements with V and J called. A share of clones is missing; checked studies link under half to unresolved V genes, and the rest is unexplained. The D gene and trimming were derived from the DNA, and the V and J assignments and clone size from that table. The sample table shows approximately 97,000 clones, and roughly 60% are seen once. The ten biggest clones cover approximately 4.3% of the sample.

In this chain, TRBV9 is recombined with TRBJ1-3, and 7 bases in between align with TRBD1. Sequenced sample: PBMCs. The sequence derives from a human donor in good health. CDR3 sequence: CASSVATGDLPSGNTIYF. The nucleotide sequence reads TGTGCCAGCAGCGTAGCCACAGGGGACCTACCTTCGGGAAACACCATATATTTT.